This T cell receptor beta chain derives from a study of shared clonotypes between healthy human individuals. Authors' methods: Filtering differed, since immunoSEQ gave only junction sequences and no quality scores. Generated by immunoSEQ multiplex PCR, the TCRdb table keeps only in-frame clones and is missing some. D and trimming come from the DNA, and the V and J calls and clone size come from that table. This table has approximately 2,300,000 clones, 85% to 95% appearing once. The study separated CD4+ cells into CD45RA+ naive and CD45RA-negative memory subsets. V was pared by 4 bases and J by 5 bases, with 17 bases between. CDR3 length: 15 residues. Germline V gene lookup returns CDR1 MNHEY and CDR2 SVGAGI.

This chain connects TRBV6-5 to TRBJ1-2; D perhaps matches TRBD1 (6 bases). The clonotype originates from a man younger than 30 in good health. Some clones in this sample may be carry-over from other donors' samples. The sample consisted of naive CD4+ T cells from PBMCs. Subset given: CD45RA+ positively selected. CDR3 nucleotide sequence: TGTGCCAGCAGTTCAAGGCCAGGGGAAGGGTATGGCTACACCTTC. As protein: CASSSRPGEGYGYTF.